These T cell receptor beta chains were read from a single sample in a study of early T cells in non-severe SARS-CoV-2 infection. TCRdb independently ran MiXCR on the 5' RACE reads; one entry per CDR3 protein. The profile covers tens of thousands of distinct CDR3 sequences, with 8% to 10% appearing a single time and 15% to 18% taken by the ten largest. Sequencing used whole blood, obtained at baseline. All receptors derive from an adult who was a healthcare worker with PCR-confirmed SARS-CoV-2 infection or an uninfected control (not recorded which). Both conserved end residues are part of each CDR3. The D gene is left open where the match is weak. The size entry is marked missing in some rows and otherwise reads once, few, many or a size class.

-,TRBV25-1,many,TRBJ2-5,CASSVGETQYF,TGTGCCAGCAGTGTTGGGGAGACCCAGTACTTC
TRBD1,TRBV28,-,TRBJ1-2,CASSSGGGYTF,TGTGCCAGCAGCTCAGGGGGCGGCTACACCTTC
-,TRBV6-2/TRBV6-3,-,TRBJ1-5,CASSYGPYSNQPQHF,TGTGCCAGCAGTTACGGCCCGTATAGCAATCAGCCCCAGCATTTT
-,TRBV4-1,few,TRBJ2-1,CASSRTTGHNEQFF,TGCGCCAGCAGCCGAACCACAGGACACAATGAGCAGTTCTTC
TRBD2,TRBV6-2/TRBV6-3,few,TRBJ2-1,CASSSSGRYHNEQFF,TGTGCCAGCAGTTCAAGCGGGAGGTACCACAATGAGCAGTTCTTC
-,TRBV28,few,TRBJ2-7,CASSAGLYYEQYF,TGTGCCAGCAGTGCTGGGCTCTACTACGAGCAGTACTTC
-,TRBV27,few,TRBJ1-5,CASSPGGREPQHF,TGTGCCAGCAGTCCCGGGGGGCGGGAGCCCCAGCATTTT
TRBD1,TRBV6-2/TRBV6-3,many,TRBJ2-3,CASSYGDSSSTDTQYF,TGTGCCAGCAGTTACGGGGACAGCTCTAGCACAGATACGCAGTATTTT
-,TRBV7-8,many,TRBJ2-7,CASSFSRGGSREQYF,TGTGCCAGCAGCTTTAGTAGGGGTGGTTCCCGCGAGCAGTACTTC
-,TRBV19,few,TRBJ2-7,CASSHWDTDEQYF,TGTGCCAGTAGTCATTGGGATACGGACGAGCAGTACTTC
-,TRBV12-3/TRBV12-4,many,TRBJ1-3,CASSLGGNTIYF,TGTGCCAGCAGTTTGGGGGGAAACACCATATATTTT